This T cell receptor beta chain was recovered during a study of blood T cell repertoires in COVID-19. Germline V gene data show CDR1 as KGHSH and CDR2 as LQKENI. This CDR3 region has 15 residues. V shed 3 bases and J 5 bases; nucleotides not matched to a gene: 9. Here immunoSEQ multiplex PCR was the method, and the copy in TCRdb shows in-frame clones only, minus some. The sample carries 140,000 to 150,000 clones, over 70% recorded once. This TCR was recovered from a woman aged 60-75 years with acute or convalescent COVID-19. What was sequenced was peripheral blood. The chain couples TRBV18 to TRBJ2-5, with 7 bases matching TRBD2. CDR3 region: CASSPYQRGRETQYF. In nucleotides, the CDR3 is TGTGCCAGCTCACCTTACCAGCGGGGACGGGAGACCCAGTACTTC.